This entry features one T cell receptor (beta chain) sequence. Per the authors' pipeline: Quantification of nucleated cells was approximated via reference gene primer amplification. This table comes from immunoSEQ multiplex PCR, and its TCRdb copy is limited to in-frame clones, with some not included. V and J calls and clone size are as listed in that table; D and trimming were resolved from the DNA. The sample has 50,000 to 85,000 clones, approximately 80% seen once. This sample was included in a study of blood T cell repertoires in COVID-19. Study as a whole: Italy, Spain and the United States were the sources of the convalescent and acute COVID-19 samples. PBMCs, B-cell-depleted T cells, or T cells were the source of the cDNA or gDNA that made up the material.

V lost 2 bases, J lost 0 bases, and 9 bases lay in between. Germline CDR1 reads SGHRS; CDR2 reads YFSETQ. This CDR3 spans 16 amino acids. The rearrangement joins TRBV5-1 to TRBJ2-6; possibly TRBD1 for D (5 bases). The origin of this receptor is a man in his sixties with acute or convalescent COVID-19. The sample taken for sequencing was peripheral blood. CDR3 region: CASSFDRSSGANVLTF. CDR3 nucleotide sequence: TGCGCCAGCAGCTTCGACAGATCCTCTGGGGCCAACGTCCTGACTTTC.